This is a list of T cell receptor beta chains from one sample in a study of blood T cells in healthy people across ages. MiXCR, run by TCRdb on the 5' RACE reads, gives a single entry per CDR3 protein. In the table there are more than 1,400,000 distinct CDR3 sequences, roughly 40% of which are singletons. The sequencing sample was made of blood. The origin of the receptors is a woman younger than 30 in good health. The CDR3 runs from the conserved cysteine through the conserved F or W. A D gene is named only where the DNA matches it firmly. Clone sizes are given selectively: once, few, many, or a class where the clone is expanded.

clone_size j_call v_call d_call cdr3_aa cdr3_nt
few TRBJ2-7 TRBV20-1 NA CSARFGGSSYEQYF TGCAGTGCTAGGTTTGGGGGGAGCTCCTACGAGCAGTACTTC
NA TRBJ2-1 TRBV6-5 NA CASSTQESSYNEQFF TGTGCCAGCAGTACCCAGGAGAGCTCCTACAATGAGCAGTTCTTC
NA TRBJ2-1 TRBV7-3 NA CASSLAGTLSYNEQFF TGTGCCAGCAGCTTAGCGGGAACCCTCTCCTACAATGAGCAGTTCTTC
few TRBJ2-1 TRBV5-1 NA CASRSSDLYNEQFF TGCGCCAGCCGATCTAGCGACCTATACAATGAGCAGTTCTTC
few TRBJ1-1 TRBV29-1 NA CSVVGRLGGVSEAFF TGCAGCGTTGTTGGAAGGCTGGGGGGAGTGTCTGAAGCTTTCTTT
few TRBJ1-6 TRBV9 NA CASSVSDSSYNSPLHF TGTGCCAGCAGCGTGTCGGATAGCTCCTATAATTCACCCCTCCACTTT
few TRBJ2-5 TRBV10-3 NA CAISPGARMEETQYF TGTGCCATCAGTCCCGGTGCCCGGATGGAGGAGACCCAGTACTTC
few TRBJ1-2 TRBV5-1 TRBD1 CASSAGQGQRGYGYTF TGCGCCAGCAGCGCCGGACAGGGTCAAAGGGGCTATGGCTACACCTTC
few TRBJ2-1 TRBV11-2 NA CASSFTSFGAEEQFF TGTGCCAGCAGCTTCACGTCCTTCGGGGCGGAGGAGCAGTTCTTC
NA TRBJ2-7 TRBV6-5 NA CASSYSMGGASYEQYF TGTGCCAGCAGTTACTCGATGGGGGGTGCCTCCTACGAGCAGTACTTC
once TRBJ1-2 TRBV20-1 NA CSAKAPGGVDYGYTF TGCAGTGCTAAAGCCCCTGGGGGCGTTGACTATGGCTACACCTTC
NA TRBJ2-1 TRBV7-3 NA CASSLLGGQVNEQFF TGTGCCAGCAGCTTACTGGGGGGTCAAGTGAATGAGCAGTTCTTC
NA TRBJ1-1 TRBV10-2 NA CATGTENTEAFF TGCGCCACCGGGACCGAGAACACTGAAGCTTTCTTT
NA TRBJ2-2 TRBV5-1 TRBD1 CASSETTGGPGELFF TGCGCCAGCAGCGAAACGACAGGGGGCCCCGGGGAGCTGTTTTTT
few TRBJ1-2 TRBV13 TRBD1 CASSPKDRGNYGYTF TGTGCCAGCAGCCCCAAGGACAGGGGCAACTATGGCTACACCTTC